This T cell receptor (beta chain) is drawn from a study of blood T cells in healthy people across ages. Study-wide points: Roughly linearly, TCR beta diversity per million T cells fell as age increased.

CDR1 LGHNA and CDR2 YNFKEQ come from the germline V gene. V was clipped by 1 base and J by 2 bases, with 6 bases between them. The CDR3 length is 13 residues. Primed by a sample-barcoded 5' primer and a J-beta primer mix, a second PCR proceeded for 7 to 11 cycles. TCRdb processed the 5' RACE reads anew with MiXCR; each CDR3 protein has one entry. The table lists some 850,000 distinct CDR3 sequences, more than 25% of them singletons. About this clonotype: Its antigen is still unknown.

The data also belong to a second study, concerning T cells of mothers and their children. That report adds: Samples were provided by three healthy Caucasian mothers and their six children. Both sample barcodes and 2-4 random nucleotides came from the M1S primer of the second PCR.

Material: blood. The origin of this receptor is a boy between 10 and 17 years old in good health. V gene TRBV4-2 combines with J gene TRBJ2-7; D is ambiguous. CDR3 coding DNA: TGTGCCAGCAGCCAAGGACCGCCCTACGAGCAGTACTTC. Translated: CASSQGPPYEQYF.